The TCR beta chain under discussion was sequenced for a study of T cell clusters in autoimmune cytopenias. This clonotype counts as medium-sized by frequency. Germline loops: CDR1 SQVTM, CDR2 ANQGSEA. The CDR3 contains 11 residues. TRB was amplified from approximately 250 ng of peripheral blood genomic DNA per sample. TRB was amplified by touch-down multiplex PCR, primer pools A and B combined. TCRdb reprocessed the multiplex PCR reads, keeping one entry per CDR3 protein, no DNA. The ten top clones account for approximately 7.5%, within a sample of 6,000 to 7,000 distinct CDR3 sequences. The data were also submitted as part of a second study, on T cell repertoires in aging, cancer and after chemotherapy.

The material sequenced was peripheral blood. The TCR sequence derives from a human donor in good health. This chain joins TRBV29-1 and TRBJ1-2. CDR3 region: CSVGVLRGYTF.